What follows are 5 T cell receptor beta chains derived from one specimen sequenced in a study of CD8 T cells in Susac syndrome. RNA amounts of about 0.5 to 1 ug underwent reverse transcription with random hexamers. In TCRdb, the immunoSEQ multiplex PCR reads were re-called with MiXCR into one record per CDR3 protein. The table includes about 110,000 distinct CDR3 sequences, about 95% detected once. The sample taken for sequencing was CD4+ T cells from PBMCs. Source of these receptors: a human donor in good health.

This chain joins TRBV20-1 and TRBJ1-6; D not certain. The CDR3 contains 14 residues. Germline lookup yields CDR1 DFQATT and CDR2 SNEGSKA (reference sequence). The V end lost 0 bases, the J end lost 8 bases, and 11 bases lay between the germline ends. The CDR3 nucleotides read TGCAGTGCTAGAGAGAAGGGTCTGGATTCACCCCTCCACTTT. Translated: CSAREKGLDSPLHF.

V and J are TRBV25-1 and TRBJ2-7; weak D call: TRBD1 (6 bases). Per the germline V gene, CDR1 is MGHDK and CDR2 is SYGVNS. The V gene lost 4 bases and the J gene lost 2 bases, with 6 bases spanning the gap. The CDR3 is 12 amino acids. CDR3 nucleotides: TGTGCCAGCAGTGCAGGGGCCTACGAGCAGTACTTC. This encodes CASSAGAYEQYF.

This clonotype is a singleton in its sample. The V and J genes are TRBV20-1 and TRBJ1-1; D possibly corresponds to TRBD1 (6 bases). V was shortened by 6 bases and J by 9 bases, with 17 bases between the two germline ends. CDR3 length: 12 amino acids. Germline CDR1 DFQATT, CDR2 SNEGSKA (reference sequence). The CDR3 here is CSAYEGGSQAFF. CDR3 DNA: TGCAGTGCGTACGAGGGGGGGAGTCAAGCTTTCTTT.

The gene calls are TRBV6-6 and TRBJ2-3, with D unclear. The V end lost 6 bases, the J end lost 4 bases, and 8 bases lay between the germline ends. The CDR3 is 12 amino acids. Germline CDR1 is MNHNY and CDR2 is SVGAGI (reference sequence). CDR3 DNA: TGTGCCAGCAGCATGGCACCAGATACGCAGTATTTT. Protein sequence: CASSMAPDTQYF.

The CDR3 protein is CASSPGQRGGEQFF. The CDR3 bases are TGTGCCAGCTCACCGGGACAACGGGGCGGTGAGCAGTTCTTC. The V and J genes are TRBV18 and TRBJ2-1, with D possibly matching TRBD1 (6 bases). Germline CDR1 KGHSH, CDR2 LQKENI. V lost 3 bases, J lost 9 bases, and 15 bases lay in between. CDR3 length: 14 residues. Supplemented by reference TRBV18 and TRBJ2-1, the full variable domain reads NAGVMQNPRHLVRRRGQEARLRCSPMKGHSHVYWYRQLPEEGLKFMVYLQKENIIDESGMPKERFSAEFPKEGPSILRIQQVVRGDSAAYFCASSPGQRGGEQFFGPGTRLTVL.